This entry lists 19 T cell receptor beta chains sequenced from one sample in a study of memory CD4+ T cells and cytomegalovirus serostatus. TCRdb keeps only in-frame clones here, not all; method: immunoSEQ multiplex PCR. The sample includes 45,000 to 65,000 clones, 78% of them seen just once. The sort gate was single viable CD3+CD4+CD8-CD45RO+ cells for memory CD4+ T cells. The sample taken for sequencing was memory CD4+ T cells from blood. These receptors all come from an adult in good health and CMV-seronegative.

This clone appeared once. The chain employs TRBV27 and TRBJ1-2; D gene ambiguous. The V gene's germline CDR1 is MNHEY and CDR2 SMNVEV (reference sequence). This CDR3 is built from 13 residues. Trimming pared 4 bases from V and 6 bases from J, leaving 12 bases between. The CDR3 spells CASSYNGGDGYTF. The CDR3 DNA sequence: TGTGCCAGCAGTTATAACGGCGGGGATGGCTACACCTTC.

V usage is TRBV7-2 and J usage is TRBJ2-5; 15 nucleotides align to TRBD2. Per germline, CDR1 SGHTA and CDR2 FQGNSA. The CDR3 sequence is 18 residues long. Trimming at V came to 5 bases and at J to 4 bases, leaving 11 bases not matched to a gene. The CDR3, as DNA: TGTGCCAGCAGCCGGACTAGCGGGGGGGGCGCGAAGGGAGAGACCCAGTACTTC. It is translated as CASSRTSGGGAKGETQYF.

The V and J genes are TRBV2 and TRBJ1-4; D gene unclear. CDR1 SNHLY and CDR2 FYNNEI come from the germline V gene. CDR3 length: 14 amino acids. Trimming cost V 6 bases and J 8 bases, with 16 bases left between them. In DNA, the CDR3 is TGTGCCAGCAGGCCGCTGGTGCAAACCGAAAAACTGTTTTTT. It yields the protein CASRPLVQTEKLFF.

V is TRBV7-9 and J is TRBJ1-2; 7 nucleotides agree with TRBD1. In germline, CDR1 is SEHNR, CDR2 FQNEAQ (reference sequence). The CDR3 has 14 residues. Trimming took 7 bases from V and 4 from J; bases not matched to a gene: 9. The CDR3 sequence is CASTEGAGGYGYTF. CDR3 nucleotide sequence: TGTGCCAGCACCGAGGGGGCGGGTGGCTATGGCTACACCTTC.

V and J are TRBV15 and TRBJ2-2; D uncertain. The germline V gene has CDR1 LNHNV and CDR2 YYDKDF (reference sequence). Deletions cut 1 base from V and 7 bases from J, with 7 bases between. CDR3 length: 13 amino acids. The CDR3 sequence is CATSRGLVGELFF. The CDR3 coding sequence is TGTGCCACCAGCAGAGGACTTGTCGGGGAGCTGTTTTTT.

CDR3 amino acids: CASSQGDRAETQYF. The CDR3 DNA sequence: TGTGCCAGCAGCCAAGGGGACAGGGCTGAGACCCAGTACTTC. This sequence joins TRBV4-2 and TRBJ2-5; 9 positions match TRBD1. The CDR3 totals 14 residues. CDR1 is LGHNA, CDR2 YNFKEQ, per germline. Losses at the gene ends were 1 base for V and 5 bases for J; bases not matched to a gene: 2.

J is TRBJ1-2 and V is TRBV9; D is possibly TRBD1 (5 bases). CDR1 and CDR2 from the germline V gene are SGDLS and YYNGEE. The CDR3 extends over 14 amino acids. V lost 0 bases to trimming and J lost 7 bases, with 13 bases between them. The CDR3 reads CASSVDSSGVGYTF. In DNA form, the CDR3 reads TGTGCCAGCAGCGTAGATTCGTCGGGGGTTGGCTACACCTTC.

This sequence joins TRBV6-6 and TRBJ1-1; 7 bases are shared with TRBD1. This CDR3 comprises 13 residues. The junction had 0 bases not matched to a gene; V was cut back by 5 bases and J by 0 bases. Germline assignment: CDR1 MNHNY and CDR2 SVGAGI (reference sequence). The chain's CDR3 is CASSGQVNTEAFF. CDR3 DNA sequence: TGTGCCAGCAGTGGACAGGTGAACACTGAAGCTTTCTTT.

The V gene is TRBV7-8, the J gene TRBJ2-1; a weak D match, TRBD1 (6 bases). V shed 4 bases and J shed 1 base, with 23 bases lying between them. CDR1 and CDR2 (germline): SGHVS, FQNEAQ. The CDR3 extends over 19 amino acids. CDR3 DNA sequence: TGTGCCAGCAGCTCGCCAGGGGTCGAGGGCCCAACATCCTACAATGAGCAGTTCTTC. Translated: CASSSPGVEGPTSYNEQFF.

The rearrangement links TRBV2 to TRBJ1-5; a possible D gene is TRBD1 (5 bases). The germline V and J ends were trimmed by 6 bases and 3 bases, with 15 bases remaining between them. CDR3 length: 15 residues. CDR1 is SNHLY and CDR2 is FYNNEI in the germline V gene. The CDR3, as DNA: TGTGCCAGCAGGTCAGGGACTGCTCCCAATCAGCCCCAGCATTTT. Amino acid sequence: CASRSGTAPNQPQHF.

This clone was seen a few times. The genes are TRBV19 and TRBJ2-7; 8 bases are shared with TRBD1. The junction had 6 bases not matched to a gene; V was cut back by 3 bases and J by 5 bases. Looked up from germline, CDR1 is LNHDA and CDR2 is SQIVND (reference sequence). This CDR3 is built from 14 residues. The CDR3 region is CASSISGGEDEQYF. The CDR3 coding sequence is TGTGCCAGTAGTATCTCAGGGGGCGAGGACGAGCAGTACTTC.

This sequence joins TRBV15 and TRBJ2-1; TRBD2 might be the D (5 bases). V shed 5 bases and J shed 0 bases, with 11 bases lying between them. The CDR3 length is 15 residues. Germline V CDR1 and CDR2: LNHNV, YYDKDF (reference sequence). CDR3 in DNA: TGTGCCACCAGCCGGAGCGGAAGCTCCTACAATGAGCAGTTCTTC. This encodes CATSRSGSSYNEQFF.

This chain joins TRBV4-1 and TRBJ1-4; the D is unclear. The V end lost 2 bases, the J end lost 8 bases, and 6 bases lay between the germline ends. The CDR3 consists of 12 residues. Germline V gene lookup returns CDR1 MGHRA and CDR2 YSYEKL. The CDR3, as DNA: TGCGCCAGCAGCCAAAAAGGGGAAAAACTGTTTTTT. Translating gives CASSQKGEKLFF.

CDR3 nucleotide sequence: TGTGCCAGCAGCCCCCTAGCTCGCCGGGGGGCCTACGAGCAGTACTTC. This codes for CASSPLARRGAYEQYF. The V gene is TRBV11-2, the J gene TRBJ2-7, with 7 nucleotides matching TRBD2. Germline V gene data show CDR1 as SGHAT and CDR2 as FQNNGV. This CDR3 region has 16 residues. Trimming removed 5 bases from V and 2 bases from J; junction bases left unmatched: 12.

This clone turned up a few times. V and J are TRBV2 and TRBJ1-6, with D hard to call. This CDR3 spans 14 amino acids. Germline-derived CDR1 and CDR2 are SNHLY and FYNNEI. With 6 bases removed from V and 9 bases from J, the gap between germline ends came to 15 bases. The CDR3 protein is CASRVDASGSPLHF. Here the CDR3 DNA reads TGTGCCAGCAGGGTGGATGCTAGTGGTTCACCCCTCCACTTT.

This rearrangement joins TRBV5-1 to TRBJ2-5, with D perhaps matching TRBD1 or TRBD2 (5 bases each). Germline V gene data show CDR1 as SGHRS and CDR2 as YFSETQ. The CDR3 has 14 residues. V was cut by 1 base and J by 1 base, with 8 bases left in between. CDR3: CASSLYGTQETQYF. The CDR3 nucleotides are TGCGCCAGCAGCTTGTATGGGACCCAAGAGACCCAGTACTTC.

The chain joins TRBV5-6 to TRBJ1-6; the D is unclear. Trimming stripped 4 bases from V and 10 bases from J, with 15 bases between. This CDR3 contains 14 residues. CDR1 and CDR2 from the germline V gene are SGHDT and YYEEEE. CDR3 DNA sequence: TGTGCCAGCAGCCCACCTCTGCGGTGGTCACCCCTCCACTTT. It specifies CASSPPLRWSPLHF.

J is TRBJ2-5 and V is TRBV5-4, with 9 bases fitting TRBD1. The CDR3 has 18 amino acids. V shed 3 bases, J shed 2 bases, and the junction held 14 bases outside the gene matches. Germline V gene data show CDR1 as SGHNT and CDR2 as YYREEE (reference sequence). This chain's CDR3 is CASSSRQGVLTGQETQYF. CDR3 DNA: TGTGCCAGCAGCTCTAGACAGGGGGTCCTAACGGGTCAAGAGACCCAGTACTTC. Variable domain in full (rest from reference TRBV5-4 and TRBJ2-5): ETGVTQSPTHLIKTRGQQVTLRCSSQSGHNTVSWYQQALGQGPQFIFQYYREEENGRGNFPPRFSGLQFPNYSSELNVNALELDDSALYLCASSSRQGVLTGQETQYFGPGTRLLVL.

This sequence joins TRBV5-8 and TRBJ2-5; the D gene could be TRBD1 or TRBD2 (5 bases each). Germline V gene data show CDR1 as SGHTS and CDR2 as YDEGEE. CDR3 length: 12 residues. The V gene lost 4 bases and the J gene lost 11 bases, with 15 bases spanning the gap. The CDR3 DNA reads TGTGCCAGCAGCGCGACTCGAGGGGCGCAGTACTTC. It translates to CASSATRGAQYF.